These T cell receptor beta chains were read from a single sample in a study of cytomegalovirus exposure and HLA in healthy donors. Using immunoSEQ multiplex PCR, the repertoire was profiled, and TCRdb retains in-frame clones only, with some absent. The sample has about 130,000 clones, 73% seen once. The sample taken for sequencing was PBMCs. The source of these receptors is a man between 60 and 70 years old in good health and CMV-seropositive. Each CDR3 is given with its conserved first and last residue. D genes are given only for firm matches. Only part of the rows carry a size: once, few, many, or a class if the clone is expanded.

>TRBJ2-2|NA|13|once|TRBV29-1
CSVEAGFAGELFF
TGCAGCGTTGAAGCCGGGTTTGCCGGGGAGCTGTTTTTT
>TRBJ1-6|TRBD1|14|few|TRBV27
CASSLGTGGSPLHF
TGTGCCAGCAGTTTAGGGACAGGGGGCTCACCCCTCCACTTT
>TRBJ2-5|TRBD1|13|few|TRBV6-6
CASFRDSQETQYF
TGTGCCAGCTTCCGGGACAGTCAAGAGACCCAGTACTTC
>TRBJ1-5|NA|13|once|TRBV18
CASLLDSNQPQHF
TGTGCCAGCTTACTTGACAGTAATCAGCCCCAGCATTTT
>TRBJ2-7|NA|14|NA|TRBV19
CASSIAGPTYEQYF
TGTGCCAGTAGTATCGCTGGGCCGACCTACGAGCAGTACTTC
>TRBJ1-4|NA|15|NA|TRBV2
CATKGSGAIYEKLFF
TGTGCCACCAAAGGCTCAGGGGCCATATATGAAAAACTGTTTTTT
>TRBJ1-2|NA|13|NA|TRBV7-9
CASSEVGVDGYTF
TGTGCCAGCAGCGAGGTCGGGGTGGATGGCTACACCTTC
>TRBJ1-5|TRBD1|15|NA|TRBV18
CASSRSGGGNQPQHF
TGTGCCAGCTCACGATCAGGGGGTGGCAATCAGCCCCAGCATTTT
>TRBJ2-7|TRBD1|13|NA|TRBV5-6
CASSLLRGQEQYF
TGTGCCAGCAGCTTGCTCAGGGGGCAAGAGCAGTACTTC
>TRBJ1-2|NA|14|NA|TRBV25-1
CASARGEGNYGYTF
TGTGCCAGCGCCCGGGGGGAAGGTAACTATGGCTACACCTTC
>TRBJ2-3|NA|13|NA|TRBV29-1
CSVGGGERDTQYF
TGCAGCGTTGGAGGGGGGGAGCGGGATACGCAGTATTTT
>TRBJ1-4|NA|13|NA|TRBV29-1
CSVELGAYEKLFF
TGCAGCGTTGAACTGGGGGCGTATGAAAAACTGTTTTTT
>TRBJ1-1|NA|14|NA|TRBV11-2
CASSLDPGSTEAFF
TGTGCCAGCAGCTTAGACCCGGGGAGCACTGAAGCTTTCTTT
>TRBJ2-1|NA|13|NA|TRBV11-3
CASSLPGGNEQFF
TGTGCCAGCAGCCTCCCCGGGGGCAATGAGCAGTTCTTC
>TRBJ2-7|NA|16|NA|TRBV5-1
CASSSTSSGTLPEQYF
TGCGCCAGCAGCTCAACCTCATCCGGGACACTACCCGAGCAGTACTTC